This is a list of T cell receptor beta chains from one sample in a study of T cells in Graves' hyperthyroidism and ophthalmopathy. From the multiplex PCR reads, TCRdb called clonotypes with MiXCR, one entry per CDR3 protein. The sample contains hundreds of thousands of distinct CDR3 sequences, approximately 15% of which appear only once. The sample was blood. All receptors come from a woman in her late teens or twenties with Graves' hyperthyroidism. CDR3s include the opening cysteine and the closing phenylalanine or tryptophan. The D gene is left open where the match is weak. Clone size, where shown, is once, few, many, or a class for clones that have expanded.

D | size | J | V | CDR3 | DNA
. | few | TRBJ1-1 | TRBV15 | CATRDMQGVAEAFF | TGTGCCACCAGAGATATGCAGGGTGTAGCTGAAGCTTTCTTT
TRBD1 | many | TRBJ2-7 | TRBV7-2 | CASSHLRAWTGDEQYF | TGTGCCAGCAGCCATCTTAGGGCTTGGACAGGGGACGAGCAGTACTTC
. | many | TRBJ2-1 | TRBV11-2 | CASSLRGARYNEQFF | TGTGCCAGCAGCCTCCGGGGAGCTCGCTACAATGAGCAGTTCTTC
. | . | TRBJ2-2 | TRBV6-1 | CASFPGIVFTGELFF | TGTGCCAGCTTTCCCGGGATTGTGTTCACCGGGGAGCTGTTTTTT
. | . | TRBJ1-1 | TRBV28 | CASRARSTAGVTEAFF | TGTGCCAGCAGAGCGCGATCGACAGCGGGGGTCACTGAAGCTTTCTTT
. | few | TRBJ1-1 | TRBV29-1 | CSVLGQWNTEAFF | TGCAGCGTCCTGGGACAATGGAACACTGAAGCTTTCTTT
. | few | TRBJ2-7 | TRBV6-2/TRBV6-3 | CASSYLGQAYEQYF | TGTGCCAGCAGCTACTTAGGACAAGCCTACGAGCAGTACTTC
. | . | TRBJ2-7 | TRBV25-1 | CASSESGGGGTWQYF | TGTGCCAGCAGTGAATCTGGGGGAGGGGGCACATGGCAGTACTTC
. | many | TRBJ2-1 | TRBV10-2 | CASSERGSEQFF | TGCGCCAGCAGTGAGCGGGGAAGTGAGCAGTTCTTC
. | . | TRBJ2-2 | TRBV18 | CASSPASGTRNTGELFF | TGTGCCAGCTCACCGGCCTCGGGGACGAGGAACACCGGGGAGCTGTTTTTT
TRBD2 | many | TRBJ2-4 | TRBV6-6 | CASSYSGSGRAGIQYF | TGTGCCAGCAGTTACTCGGGAAGCGGGAGGGCAGGCATTCAGTACTTC
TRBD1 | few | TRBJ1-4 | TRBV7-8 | CASSLGQGVNEKLFF | TGTGCCAGCAGCTTAGGACAGGGGGTAAATGAAAAGCTGTTTTTT
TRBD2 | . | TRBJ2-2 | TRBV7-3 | CASSPHGTIYTGELFF | TGTGCCAGCAGCCCACACGGGACTATATACACCGGGGAGCTGTTTTTT
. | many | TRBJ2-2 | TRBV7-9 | CASSSQAGELFF | TGTGCCAGCAGCTCCCAGGCCGGGGAGCTGTTTTTT
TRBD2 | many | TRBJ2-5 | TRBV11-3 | CASTGPPRLEREGYGGEETQYF | TGTGCCAGCACAGGTCCCCCGCGACTTGAGCGGGAGGGTTACGGAGGGGAGGAGACCCAGTACTTC
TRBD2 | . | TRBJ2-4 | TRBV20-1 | CSAREREADIQYF | TGCAGTGCTAGAGAACGGGAGGCGGACATTCAGTACTTC
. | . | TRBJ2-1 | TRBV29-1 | CGVQEGEQFF | TGCGGCGTCCAAGAGGGTGAGCAGTTCTTC
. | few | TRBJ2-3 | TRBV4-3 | CASSQVIMDTDTQYF | TGCGCCAGCAGCCAAGTCATAATGGACACAGATACGCAGTATTTT
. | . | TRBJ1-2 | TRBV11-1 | CASNRLEGGGYDLLLYGYTF | TGTGCCAGCAATCGCTTAGAGGGCGGGGGATACGATTTACTCTTATATGGCTACACCTTC
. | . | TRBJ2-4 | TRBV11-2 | CASSLGTGKAKNIQYF | TGTGCCAGCAGCTTAGGGACGGGGAAAGCCAAAAACATTCAGTACTTC
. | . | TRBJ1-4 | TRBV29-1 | CSVVSVQGAEKLFF | TGCAGCGTTGTATCTGTACAGGGCGCTGAAAAACTGTTTTTT
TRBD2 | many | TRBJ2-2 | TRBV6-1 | CASTSGRGPGELFF | TGTGCCAGCACAAGCGGGAGAGGACCCGGGGAGCTGTTTTTT
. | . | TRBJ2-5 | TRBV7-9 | CASSLRGLQETQYF | TGTGCCAGCAGCTTACGGGGGCTTCAAGAGACCCAGTACTTC
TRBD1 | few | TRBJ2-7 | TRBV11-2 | CASSLAQGSPYEQYF | TGTGCCAGCAGCTTAGCACAGGGGTCCCCCTACGAGCAGTACTTC
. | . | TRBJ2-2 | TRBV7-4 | CASSSPDTTKRNTGELLF | TGTGCCAGCAGCAGCCCGGACACTACAAAACGGAACACCGGGGAGCTGCTTTTT
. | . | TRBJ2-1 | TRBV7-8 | CASRGLGNEQFF | TGTGCCAGCAGGGGGCTGGGCAATGAGCAGTTCTTC
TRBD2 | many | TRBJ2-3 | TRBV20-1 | CSVRLAGTWQYF | TGCAGTGTCCGACTAGCGGGGACTTGGCAGTATTTT
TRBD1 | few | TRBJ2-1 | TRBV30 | CALTGAARQFF | TGTGCCCTAACAGGGGCTGCACGACAGTTCTTC
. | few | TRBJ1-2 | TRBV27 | CASSLLGNRDGNYGYTF | TGTGCCAGCAGTTTATTAGGGAACCGGGACGGTAACTATGGCTACACCTTC
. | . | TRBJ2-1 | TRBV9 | CASSDGTDFYNEQFF | TGTGCCAGCAGCGACGGGACCGATTTCTACAATGAGCAGTTCTTC
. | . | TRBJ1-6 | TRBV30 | CAWSDLREANSPLHF | TGTGCCTGGAGCGATTTAAGGGAGGCTAATTCACCCCTCCACTTT
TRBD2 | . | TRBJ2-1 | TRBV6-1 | CASRGTGAGTSGSRNEQFF | TGTGCCAGCAGGGGGACAGGCGCCGGGACTAGCGGGAGTAGAAATGAGCAGTTCTTC
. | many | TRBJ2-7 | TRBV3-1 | CASSPSEVPKGEQYF | TGTGCCAGCAGCCCTTCTGAAGTCCCCAAGGGCGAGCAGTACTTC
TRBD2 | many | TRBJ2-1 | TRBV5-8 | CASSLLVLADTYNEQFF | TGTGCCAGCAGCTTATTAGTACTAGCGGACACCTACAATGAGCAGTTCTTC
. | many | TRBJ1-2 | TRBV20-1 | CSGPPDYGYTF | TGCAGTGGACCCCCGGACTATGGCTACACCTTC
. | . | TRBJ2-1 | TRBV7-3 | CASSWTSSGEQFF | TGTGCCAGCAGCTGGACCTCGTCCGGTGAGCAGTTCTTC
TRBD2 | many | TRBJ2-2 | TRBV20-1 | CSAPGLAGGGTGELFF | TGCAGTGCTCCCGGACTAGCGGGAGGCGGGACCGGGGAGCTGTTTTTT
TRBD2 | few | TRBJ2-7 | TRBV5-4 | CASSLLAGGSGEQYF | TGTGCCAGCAGCTTACTAGCGGGAGGGTCAGGCGAGCAGTACTTC
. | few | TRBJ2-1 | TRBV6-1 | CASSTPFTRGNEQFF | TGTGCCAGCAGCACTCCTTTTACTAGGGGGAATGAGCAGTTCTTC
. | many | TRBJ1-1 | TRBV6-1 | CASKARTEAFF | TGTGCCAGTAAAGCGCGCACTGAAGCTTTCTTT
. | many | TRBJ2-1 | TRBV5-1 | CASSRDDRAGTEQFF | TGCGCCAGCAGCAGGGACGACCGGGCGGGCACTGAGCAGTTCTTC
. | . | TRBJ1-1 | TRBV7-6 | CASSPRPRNTEAFF | TGTGCCAGCAGCCCCAGGCCACGGAACACTGAAGCTTTCTTT
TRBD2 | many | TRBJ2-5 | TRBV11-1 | CASSLAVRETQYF | TGTGCCAGCAGCCTAGCGGTCAGGGAGACCCAGTACTTC
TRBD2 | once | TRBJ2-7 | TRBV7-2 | CASSFTSGYSYEQYF | TGTGCCAGCAGCTTTACTAGCGGGTACTCCTACGAGCAGTACTTC
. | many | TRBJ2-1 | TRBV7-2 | CASGLGGLGYNEQFF | TGTGCCTCTGGGTTAGGCGGGCTCGGTTACAATGAGCAGTTCTTC
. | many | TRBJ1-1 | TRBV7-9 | CASSYEGVTSEAFF | TGTGCCAGCAGCTACGAGGGGGTAACATCTGAAGCTTTCTTT
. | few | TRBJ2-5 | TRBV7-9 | CASTPLETQYF | TGTGCCAGCACCCCGTTGGAGACCCAGTACTTC
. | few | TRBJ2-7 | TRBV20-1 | CSARVTGSEQYF | TGCAGTGCTAGGGTTACAGGGAGTGAGCAGTACTTC
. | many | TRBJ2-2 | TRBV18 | CASSPFVQGTGELFF | TGTGCCAGCTCACCATTCGTCCAGGGGACCGGGGAGCTGTTTTTT
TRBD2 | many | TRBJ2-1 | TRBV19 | CASSWTSAEYNEQFF | TGTGCCAGTAGTTGGACTAGCGCCGAATACAATGAGCAGTTCTTC
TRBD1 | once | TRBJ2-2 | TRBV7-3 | CASSPYRDRAYAGELFF | TGTGCCAGCAGCCCCTACCGGGACAGGGCCTACGCCGGGGAGCTGTTTTTT
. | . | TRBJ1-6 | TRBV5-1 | CASSFSEVGGGLANSPLHF | TGCGCCAGCAGCTTCTCCGAGGTAGGGGGGGGTCTGGCGAATTCACCCCTCCACTTT
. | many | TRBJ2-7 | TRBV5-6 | CASSYLRGYEQYF | TGTGCCAGCAGCTACCTGAGAGGGTACGAGCAGTACTTC
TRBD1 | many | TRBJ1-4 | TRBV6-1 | CASRGGTGDEKLFF | TGTGCCAGCAGGGGGGGGACAGGGGATGAAAAACTGTTTTTT
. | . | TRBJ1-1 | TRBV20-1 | CSARAHFGVNTEAFF | TGCAGTGCTAGAGCACATTTCGGCGTGAACACTGAAGCTTTCTTT
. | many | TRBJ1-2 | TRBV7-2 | CASSPVGTNNYGYTF | TGTGCCAGCTCCCCAGTAGGGACAAACAACTATGGCTACACCTTC
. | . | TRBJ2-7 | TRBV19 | CASSIWRSSYNEQYF | TGTGCCAGTAGTATCTGGCGGAGCTCCTACAATGAGCAGTACTTC